This T cell receptor beta chain was sequenced in a study of cytomegalovirus exposure and HLA in healthy donors. The PCR employed 60 Vbeta primers together with 13 Jbeta primers. The protocol was immunoSEQ multiplex PCR, while the TCRdb copy is restricted to in-frame clones and leaves out a portion. The sample yields over 95,000 clones, over 55% seen once. This clone has more than one count but fewer than ten. The junction had 12 bases not matched to a gene; V was cut back by 4 bases and J by 4 bases. This CDR3 comprises 18 residues. Germline values: CDR1 MGHDK, CDR2 SYGVNS. The J gene is TRBJ2-5, the V gene TRBV25-1, with TRBD2 matching 13 bases. The sequenced sample was PBMCs. This sequence originates from a man aged 18 to 30 in good health and CMV-seropositive. For the CDR3, the DNA is TGTGCCAGCAGTGGGGTGGAACTAGCGGGGGGGCGAGGAGAGACCCAGTACTTC. Translated, it gives CASSGVELAGGRGETQYF.